This T cell receptor beta chain was observed in a study of regulatory T cells in long-lasting Graves disease. General observations from the study: There was favoring of TRBV28, TRBJ1-2 and TRBJ2-5 in persistent disease. The small sample size may have reduced accuracy.

Building of the TCR beta libraries involved iRepertoire HTBI primers and Arm-PCR of CDR3 regions. In the original analysis: More than 55 TRBV and roughly 15 TRBJ segments were identified across samples. In TCRdb, the multiplex PCR reads were re-called with MiXCR into one record per CDR3 protein. The authors' filters were not applied to this entry. The repertoire holds roughly 450,000 distinct CDR3 sequences, roughly 23% seen once, with less than 15% in the top ten. The CDR3 has 12 amino acids. V was trimmed by 5 bases and J by 5 bases, leaving 10 bases between them. Time point of the sample: persistent/refractory GD, antithyroid drugs over 5 years with positive TRAb. From RNA extracted from PBMCs, the TCR library was made. This clonotype was counted ten times or more. Its target is unknown.

This material consisted of peripheral blood mononuclear cells (PBMCs), taken when the disease was refractory, from a patient treated with antithyroid drugs. The TCR was taken from a female donor with Graves disease. The V and J genes are TRBV12-3 or TRBV12-4 and TRBJ2-7, with D maybe TRBD1 (6 bases). The CDR3 DNA reads TGTGCCAGCAGTGGGGACACAGACGAGCAGTACTTC. Its protein is CASSGDTDEQYF.